One sample yielded the 2 T cell receptor beta chains listed below, sequenced in a study of blood T cell repertoires in COVID-19. The data were produced by immunoSEQ multiplex PCR, yet TCRdb's version contains in-frame clones alone and is incomplete. The table has approximately 89,000 clones, approximately 84% seen once. Sequencing input: peripheral blood. Receptor source: a man aged 65 to 79 with COVID-19, enrolled during active disease.

V gene TRBV6-1 combines with J gene TRBJ1-4; possible D gene TRBD1, 5 bases. The CDR3 runs 15 residues. Per germline, CDR1 MNHNS and CDR2 SASEGT. The ends were cut back, 0 bases at V and 10 bases at J, with 15 bases in the middle. CDR3: CASSEALQAGAKLFF. CDR3 in DNA: TGTGCCAGCAGTGAAGCGTTACAGGCGGGAGCAAAACTGTTTTTT.

The chain recombines TRBV5-1 with TRBJ2-7; D gene uncertain. Germline lookup yields CDR1 SGHRS and CDR2 YFSETQ. Trimming cost V 0 bases and J 3 bases, with 19 bases left between them. This CDR3 is built from 17 residues. CDR3 DNA: TGCGCCAGCAGCTTGGCCCCGGTATCCACCGCTGGCTACGAGCAGTACTTC. Its protein product is CASSLAPVSTAGYEQYF.